The next 30 T cell receptor beta chains were all read from a single sample in a study of T-cell memory formation after mild COVID-19. TCRdb reprocessed the 5' RACE reads via MiXCR and lists one record per CDR3 protein. The sample yields 250,000 to 350,000 distinct CDR3 sequences, around 16% seen once. The source material was PBMCs or a T cell subset sorted from them (not recorded which). The receptor source for this set is a man between 18 and 35 years old who had mild COVID-19 (a few samples of this study predate the infection). Cell type and time point are not known.

This clonotype was seen a few times. The rearrangement uses TRBV20-1 and TRBJ2-5, with 9 nucleotides matching TRBD2. Germline V gene lookup returns CDR1 DFQATT and CDR2 SNEGSKA (reference sequence). Trimming took 6 bases from V and 7 from J; bases not matched to a gene: 3. The CDR3 length is 11 residues. For the CDR3, the DNA is TGCAGTGCCCTTAGCGGGGGGACCCAGTACTTC. Translating it yields CSALSGGTQYF.

The chain joins TRBV30 to TRBJ1-5, with D possibly being TRBD1 (6 bases). V shed 0 bases and J shed 5 bases, with 8 bases lying between them. The CDR3 covers 13 residues. In germline, CDR1 is GTSNPN, CDR2 SVGIG (reference sequence). In DNA, the CDR3 is TGTGCCTGGAGTGTCGAGGGGGATCAGCCCCAGCATTTT. This encodes CAWSVEGDQPQHF.

This chain uses TRBV6-2 or TRBV6-3 with TRBJ2-1, with TRBD1 matching over 7 bases. This CDR3 comprises 15 residues. V shed 6 bases and J 0 bases; nucleotides not matched to a gene: 5. Germline V gives CDR1 MNHEY, CDR2 SVGEGT. The CDR3 sequence is CASRLQGFSYNEQFF. The CDR3 bases are TGTGCCAGCAGACTACAGGGGTTCTCCTACAATGAGCAGTTCTTC.

This clonotype was seen at least ten times. The chain links TRBV5-1 to TRBJ2-1, with D perhaps matching TRBD1 or TRBD2 (5 bases each). Germline assignment: CDR1 SGHRS and CDR2 YFSETQ. V was pared by 5 bases and J by 0 bases, with 12 bases between. This CDR3 comprises 15 residues. The DNA for the CDR3 is TGCGCCAGCAGTGGGGGAGCGCCCTCCTACAATGAGCAGTTCTTC. It is translated as CASSGGAPSYNEQFF.

V is TRBV10-3 and J is TRBJ2-1, with TRBD1 matching over 9 bases. The trim removed 7 bases at V and 5 bases at J, leaving 3 bases unmatched. CDR3 length equals 13 residues. The V gene's germline CDR1 is ENHRY and CDR2 SYGVKD. In DNA form, the CDR3 reads TGTGCCATCACAGACAGGGGGGACAATGAGCAGTTCTTC. Translated, it gives CAITDRGDNEQFF.

This clonotype has a handful of counts. The chain links TRBV12-2 to TRBJ2-3; TRBD1, the table's D call, lacks a check against the DNA. TRBV12-2 is a known pseudogene. The CDR3 totals 12 residues. CDR3 in amino acids: CASRRQLDTQYF. CDR3 in DNA: TGTGCAAGTCGCCGACAGTTAGATACGCAGTATTTT.

This clonotype was detected a few times. V is TRBV5-4 and J is TRBJ2-7; D call uncertain. Germline assignment: CDR1 SGHNT and CDR2 YYREEE (reference sequence). The V and J ends lost 0 bases and 6 bases respectively, with 10 bases between them. The CDR3 runs to 13 residues. CDR3 loop: CASSLVTPPEQYF. CDR3 coding DNA: TGTGCCAGCAGCTTGGTAACCCCCCCCGAGCAGTACTTC.

This clonotype was found a few times. The V and J genes are TRBV5-1 and TRBJ2-2; the match to TRBD2 covers 8 bases. J lost 4 bases, V lost 4 bases, and 9 bases had no gene match. Germline V gene data show CDR1 as SGHRS and CDR2 as YFSETQ. The CDR3 has 16 amino acids. CDR3 amino acids: CASSQERGGSTGELFF. CDR3 DNA: TGCGCCAGCAGCCAAGAACGGGGGGGCTCCACCGGGGAGCTGTTTTTT.

The chain has TRBV6-2 or TRBV6-3 and TRBJ2-5; TRBD1 might be the D (6 bases). CDR1 and CDR2 (germline): MNHEY, SVGEGT. The CDR3 is 16 amino acids. Trimming took 10 bases from V and 2 from J, leaving 23 bases between them. CDR3 sequence (DNA): TGTGCCATCAGCAAGAGGGGGTATCCGGATCAAGAGACCCAGTACTTC. Translation: CAISKRGYPDQETQYF.

The genes are TRBV4-3 and TRBJ2-1; no firm D call. Per germline, CDR1 LGHNA and CDR2 YSLEER. The CDR3 runs 12 residues. Deletions cut 0 bases from V and 8 bases from J, with 5 bases between. The CDR3 sequence is CASSQDGDEQFF. CDR3 bases: TGCGCCAGCAGCCAAGATGGCGATGAGCAGTTCTTC.

CDR3 protein: CASSLFVVSDTDTQYF. The DNA of the CDR3 is TGTGCCAGCAGTTTATTTGTCGTTTCTGACACAGATACGCAGTATTTT. The genes are TRBV28 and TRBJ2-3; D ambiguous. Germline loops: CDR1 MDHEN, CDR2 SYDVKM. There are 16 residues in the CDR3. Trimming cost V 1 base and J 2 bases, with 13 bases left between them.

This clonotype was seen more than once but under ten times. The V call is TRBV14, the J call TRBJ2-4; no clear D. The CDR3 loop spans 16 amino acids. V was trimmed by 2 bases and J by 6 bases, leaving 17 bases between them. The V gene's germline CDR1 is SGHDN and CDR2 FVKESK. CDR3 coding DNA: TGTGCCAGCAGCCAACCTTTCGGCACGACTTTAAACATTCAGTACTTC. Translating it yields CASSQPFGTTLNIQYF.

A few counts support this clonotype. V gene TRBV5-1 combines with J gene TRBJ2-7, with 7 nucleotides matching TRBD1. Germline CDR1 is SGHRS and CDR2 is YFSETQ. V dropped 4 bases and J dropped 4; count of bases not matched to a gene: 11. This CDR3 contains 15 residues. CDR3 coding DNA: TGCGCCAGCAGCGGTTTCGGACAGGAAGCGTACGAGCAGTACTTC. Its protein product is CASSGFGQEAYEQYF. The variable domain in full, with the rest retrieved from reference TRBV5-1 and TRBJ2-7, is KAGVTQTPRYLIKTRGQQVTLSCSPISGHRSVSWYQQTPGQGLQFLFEYFSETQRNKGNFPGRFSGRQFSNSRSEMNVSTLELGDSALYLCASSGFGQEAYEQYFGPGTRLTVT.

J is TRBJ1-2 and V is TRBV4-2; 7 positions match TRBD1. Germline CDR1 LGHNA, CDR2 YNFKEQ. The CDR3 is made up of 16 amino acids. Trimming cost V 4 bases and J 2 bases; bases outside gene matches: 10. For the CDR3, the DNA is TGTGCCAGCAGCCCCCTGCCCCCGACAGGGAACTATGGCTACACCTTC. It translates to CASSPLPPTGNYGYTF.

The V gene is TRBV7-2, the J gene TRBJ2-5; possibly TRBD1 for D (6 bases). CDR1 and CDR2 (germline): SGHTA, FQGNSA. The CDR3 has 14 amino acids. Trimming removed 3 bases at V and 5 bases at J, with 13 bases between. The CDR3 sequence is CASSFAGVGETQYF. In nucleotides, the CDR3 is TGTGCCAGCAGCTTCGCAGGGGTAGGGGAGACCCAGTACTTC.

The sample holds a few counts of this clonotype. V usage is TRBV3-1 and J usage is TRBJ2-6; D possibly corresponds to TRBD2 (6 bases). This CDR3 has 18 residues. V dropped 0 bases and J dropped 2 bases, with 14 bases sitting between them. Germline V gene lookup returns CDR1 LGHDT and CDR2 YNNKEL (reference sequence). CDR3 nucleotides: TGTGCCAGCAGCCAAGATGTCCTTCGGGGGACTGGGGCCAACGTCCTGACTTTC. This encodes CASSQDVLRGTGANVLTF.

The chain joins TRBV29-1 to TRBJ1-1; D unclear. The CDR3 contains 10 residues. The V and J ends lost 3 bases and 7 bases respectively, with 6 bases between them. Germline V gene lookup returns CDR1 SQVTM and CDR2 ANQGSEA. The DNA for the CDR3 is TGCAGCGTTGAGTGGGATGAAGCTTTCTTT. This sequence encodes CSVEWDEAFF. Full variable domain (rest looked up from reference TRBV29-1 and TRBJ1-1): SAVISQKPSRDICQRGTSLTIQCQVDSQVTMMFWYRQQPGQSLTLIATANQGSEATYESGFVIDKFPISRPNLTFSTLTVSNMSPEDSSIYLCSVEWDEAFFGQGTRLTVV.

This clonotype was picked up a small number of times. V usage is TRBV12-3 or TRBV12-4 and J usage is TRBJ1-1; 9 positions match TRBD1. The CDR3 covers 14 residues. Trimming at V came to 5 bases and at J to 4 bases, leaving 5 bases not matched to a gene. The CDR3 spells CASSRTGAVTEAFF. The CDR3 nucleotides are TGTGCCAGCAGTAGGACAGGGGCTGTCACTGAAGCTTTCTTT.

Only a few counts were recorded for this clonotype. The gene calls are TRBV20-1 and TRBJ2-7; TRBD2 matches 10 bases. This CDR3 spans 19 amino acids. V lost 0 bases, J lost 0 bases, and 14 bases stayed unmatched. Germline CDR1 reads DFQATT; CDR2 reads SNEGSKA (reference sequence). CDR3 residues: CSARDRYARTSGASYEQYF. For the CDR3, the DNA is TGCAGTGCTAGAGATCGATATGCGAGAACTAGCGGGGCCTCCTACGAGCAGTACTTC.

CDR3 loop: CASSLDGAFGSPLHF. CDR3 bases: TGCGCCAGCAGCTTGGATGGGGCGTTTGGTTCACCCCTCCACTTT. The chain is built from TRBV5-1 and TRBJ1-6; a possible D gene is TRBD1 (5 bases). Germline-derived CDR1 and CDR2 are SGHRS and YFSETQ. This CDR3 region has 15 residues. The V and J ends lost 0 bases and 9 bases respectively, with 13 bases between them.

This chain joins TRBV6-1 and TRBJ1-5; D is ambiguous. Trimming removed 6 bases from V and 0 bases from J, with 15 bases in between. The length of the CDR3 is 16 residues. The germline gives CDR1 MNHNS, CDR2 SASEGT. CDR3 DNA sequence: TGTGCCAGCAGCCCCGGGTCATCTTATAGCAATCAGCCCCAGCATTTT. Its protein product is CASSPGSSYSNQPQHF.

The table lists this clonotype with a few counts. This sequence joins TRBV4-2 and TRBJ1-4; 11 bases agree with TRBD1. Germline assignment: CDR1 LGHNA and CDR2 YNFKEQ. The CDR3 is made up of 20 amino acids. V lost 4 bases to trimming and J lost 0 bases; unmatched junction nucleotides: 13. CDR3 region: CASSLKGYPGQGATNEKLFF. CDR3 nucleotides: TGTGCCAGCAGCCTAAAAGGATATCCGGGACAGGGGGCAACTAATGAAAAACTGTTTTTT.

The gene calls are TRBV6-5 and TRBJ1-1, with 7 positions matching TRBD1. The V gene's germline CDR1 is MNHEY and CDR2 SVGAGI. The CDR3 has 16 amino acids. With 2 bases clipped from V and 2 bases from J, the junction kept 8 bases outside the gene matches. The CDR3 region has the DNA TGTGCCAGCAGTTACCATTCCCGACAGGGTAACACTGAAGCTTTCTTT. This gives the protein CASSYHSRQGNTEAFF.

This clonotype came up a few times. This chain uses TRBV12-3 or TRBV12-4 with TRBJ2-7, with D hard to call. The ends were cut back, 6 bases at V and 3 bases at J, with 12 bases in the middle. The CDR3 length is 13 residues. CDR3 residues: CASSAGPFYEQYF. The CDR3 DNA follows: TGTGCCAGCAGCGCCGGGCCCTTCTACGAGCAGTACTTC.

This clonotype has a handful of counts. The chain employs TRBV20-1 and TRBJ2-2, with D unresolved. Between the trimmed V and J ends, which lost 6 bases and 0 bases, there was a span of 8 bases. This CDR3 spans 13 amino acids. Germline V gene data show CDR1 as DFQATT and CDR2 as SNEGSKA (reference sequence). CDR3 in amino acids: CSALASNTGELFF. CDR3 sequence (DNA): TGCAGTGCCTTGGCCTCGAACACCGGGGAGCTGTTTTTT.

This clonotype has more than one count but fewer than ten. This chain links TRBV7-9 with TRBJ1-2; 9 bases are a match to TRBD1. The V gene's germline CDR1 is SEHNR and CDR2 FQNEAQ (reference sequence). There are 15 residues in the CDR3. Trimming cost V 4 bases and J 3 bases; bases outside gene matches: 6. CDR3 protein: CASSSWTGVDYGYTF. CDR3 DNA sequence: TGTGCCAGCAGCTCCTGGACAGGGGTCGACTATGGCTACACCTTC. The variable domain in full, completed from reference TRBV7-9 and TRBJ1-2, reads DTGVSQNPRHKITKRGQNVTFRCDPISEHNRLYWYRQTLGQGPEFLTYFQNEAQLEKSRLLSDRFSAERPKGSFSTLEIQRTEQGDSAMYLCASSSWTGVDYGYTFGSGTRLTVV.

The chain has TRBV7-9 and TRBJ1-4; D unclear. CDR1 is SEHNR and CDR2 is FQNEAQ in the germline V gene (reference sequence). This CDR3 comprises 15 residues. Trimming stripped 7 bases from V and 8 bases from J, with 20 bases between. CDR3 in amino acids: CASTEEGHTREKLFF. DNA for the CDR3: TGTGCCAGCACCGAAGAGGGCCACACTCGGGAAAAACTGTTTTTT. The full variable domain, rest sourced from reference TRBV7-9 and TRBJ1-4, is DTGVSQNPRHKITKRGQNVTFRCDPISEHNRLYWYRQTLGQGPEFLTYFQNEAQLEKSRLLSDRFSAERPKGSFSTLEIQRTEQGDSAMYLCASTEEGHTREKLFFGSGTQLSVL.

V gene TRBV13 combines with J gene TRBJ2-7; the match to TRBD1 covers 8 bases. In germline, CDR1 is PRHDT, CDR2 FYEKMQ (reference sequence). This CDR3 has 14 residues. J gave up 3 bases and V 5 bases, and 6 bases lay outside the gene matches. The CDR3 loop is CASSRRDRSYEQYV. CDR3 DNA sequence: TGTGCCAGCAGCCGGCGGGACAGGAGCTACGAGCAGTACGTC.

This clonotype was observed many times. This chain links TRBV3-1 with TRBJ2-3; perhaps TRBD2 as D (6 bases). CDR1 and CDR2 (germline): LGHDT, YNNKEL (reference sequence). Trimming cost V 0 bases and J 5 bases, with 6 bases left between them. CDR3 length: 13 residues. CDR3 loop: CASSQDGGDTQYF. The CDR3 nucleotides read TGTGCCAGCAGCCAAGACGGGGGAGATACGCAGTATTTT.

This clonotype was recorded a few times. The chain employs TRBV6-2 or TRBV6-3 and TRBJ1-2, with 9 bases that match TRBD1. The CDR3 covers 14 residues. V was pared by 2 bases and J by 4 bases, with 2 bases of the junction left unmatched. Germline CDR1 is MNHEY and CDR2 is SVGEGT. Here the CDR3 reads CASSYQGQGYGYTF. CDR3 nucleotide sequence: TGTGCCAGCAGTTACCAGGGACAGGGCTATGGCTACACCTTC.